A single sample is the source of the 6 T cell receptor beta chains below, sequenced in a study of blood T cells in healthy people across ages. Sample-barcoded 5' priming and a J-beta primer mix drove a second PCR of roughly 7 to 11 cycles. TCRdb processed the 5' RACE reads anew with MiXCR; each CDR3 protein has one entry. The sample shows about 640,000 distinct CDR3 sequences, 25% to 35% of them seen only once. The sequenced material came from blood. These TCRs come from a woman aged 80 or over in good health.

This clonotype was detected ten times or more. The chain joins TRBV7-9 to TRBJ2-1; 8 bases align to TRBD2. CDR3 length: 16 amino acids. Germline V CDR1 and CDR2: SEHNR, FQNEAQ (reference sequence). Trimming at V came to 5 bases and at J to 0 bases, leaving 6 bases not matched to a gene. CDR3 bases: TGTGCCAGCAGCCCTTCGGGGGGGGGCTCCTACAATGAGCAGTTCTTC. Protein sequence: CASSPSGGGSYNEQFF.

This clonotype was counted ten times or more. The chain joins TRBV20-1 to TRBJ1-2; no definite D call. The V and J ends lost 6 bases and 2 bases respectively, with 13 bases between them. This CDR3 contains 13 residues. The germline CDR1 and CDR2 sequences are DFQATT and SNEGSKA (reference sequence). This chain's CDR3 is CSADTDANYGYTF. In nucleotides, the CDR3 is TGCAGTGCCGACACAGATGCCAACTATGGCTACACCTTC.

The sample holds one count of this clonotype. A much larger clone differs by one base, so this may be a read error. J is TRBJ2-1 and V is TRBV2, with D possibly TRBD2 on 6 matching bases. Germline values: CDR1 SNHLY, CDR2 FYNNEI. This CDR3 contains 11 residues. The V gene lost 8 bases and the J gene lost 6 bases, with 8 bases spanning the gap. CDR3 in amino acids: CASGEANEQFF. Written as DNA, the CDR3 is TGTGCCAGCGGGGAGGCCAATGAGCAGTTCTTC.

The rearrangement links TRBV20-1 to TRBJ2-7; 8 bases align to TRBD1. CDR3 size: 13 residues. CDR1 is DFQATT and CDR2 is SNEGSKA in the germline V gene (reference sequence). Trimming cost V 5 bases and J 4 bases; bases outside gene matches: 7. DNA for the CDR3: TGCAGTGCTCTCGGACAGGGAAGTTACGAGCAGTACTTC. Amino acids: CSALGQGSYEQYF.

This clonotype was found many times. The chain carries TRBV7-9 and TRBJ2-7; TRBD1 is a possible D gene (5 bases). V gave up 0 bases and J gave up 9 bases, with 12 bases separating them. The CDR3 totals 13 residues. Germline CDR1 and CDR2: SEHNR and FQNEAQ (reference sequence). The CDR3 nucleotides are TGTGCCAGCAGCTTAGCTGGAACAAGGGGGCAGTACTTC. Protein sequence: CASSLAGTRGQYF.

This clonotype was detected only a few times. The chain couples TRBV20-1 to TRBJ2-5, with 7 bases that match TRBD2. The CDR3 covers 15 residues. Trimming cost V 3 bases and J 1 base; bases outside gene matches: 8. The V gene's germline CDR1 is DFQATT and CDR2 SNEGSKA (reference sequence). The CDR3 DNA is TGCAGTGCTAGGTCCAGCGGGGAGACCCAAGAGACCCAGTACTTC. Protein product: CSARSSGETQETQYF.